The T cell receptor (beta chain) described here comes from a study of Graves' ophthalmopathy and Graves' hyperthyroidism. The sample holds many counts of this clonotype. This CDR3 has 13 amino acids. Germline-derived CDR1 and CDR2 are MNHNS and SASEGT. With 6 bases clipped from V and 7 bases from J, the junction kept 4 bases outside the gene matches. Amplification of TCR beta CDR3 regions used RNA transcripts. The authors performed first-round RT-PCR with HTBI primers and then a second-round multiplex PCR. Each CDR3 protein is one row after TCRdb ran MiXCR on the multiplex PCR reads. The sample lists a few hundred thousand distinct CDR3 sequences; roughly 18% were seen once.

The gene calls are TRBV6-1 and TRBJ1-2; 11 nucleotides agree with TRBD1. Sample: peripheral blood. The sequence came from a woman under 30 with Graves' ophthalmopathy. For the CDR3, the DNA is TGTGCCAGCAGGGACAGGGGGCTCGGTGGCTACACCTTC. The encoded protein is CASRDRGLGGYTF.